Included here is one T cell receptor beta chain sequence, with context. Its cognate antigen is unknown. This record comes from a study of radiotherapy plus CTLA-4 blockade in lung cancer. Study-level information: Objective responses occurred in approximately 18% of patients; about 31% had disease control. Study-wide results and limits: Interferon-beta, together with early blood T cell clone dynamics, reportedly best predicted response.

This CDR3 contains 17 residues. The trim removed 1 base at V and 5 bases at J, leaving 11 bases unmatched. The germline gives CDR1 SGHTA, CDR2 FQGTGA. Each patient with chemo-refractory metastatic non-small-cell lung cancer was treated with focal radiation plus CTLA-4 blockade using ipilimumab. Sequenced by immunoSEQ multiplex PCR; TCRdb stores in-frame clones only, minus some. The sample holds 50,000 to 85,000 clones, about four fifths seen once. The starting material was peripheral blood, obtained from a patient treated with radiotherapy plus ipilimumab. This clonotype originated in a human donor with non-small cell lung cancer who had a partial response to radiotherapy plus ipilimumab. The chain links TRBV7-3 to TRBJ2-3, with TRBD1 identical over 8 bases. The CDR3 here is CASSLNSRQGAVDTQYF. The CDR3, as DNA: TGTGCCAGCAGCTTAAATTCTCGGCAGGGGGCCGTAGATACGCAGTATTTT.